The 20 T cell receptor beta chains below were found in one sample sequenced in a study of T cell responses to AZD1222 COVID-19 vaccine. Assay: immunoSEQ multiplex PCR; the TCRdb copy retains only in-frame clones and omits some. The sample includes 99,000 or so clones, 70% to 90% seen only once; the top ten take less than 3%. This sample comprised peripheral blood, obtained on day 0 of AZD1222 vaccination. The receptors shown here come from an adult in good health.

V and J are TRBV11-2 and TRBJ1-4; D ambiguous. Trimming removed 1 base from V and 8 bases from J, with 14 bases in between. CDR3 length equals 15 residues. CDR1 SGHAT and CDR2 FQNNGV come from the germline V gene. CDR3 region: CASSLGTLAREKLFF. The CDR3 DNA is TGTGCCAGCAGCTTAGGCACCCTCGCGAGGGAAAAACTGTTTTTT.

CDR3 DNA: TGTGCCAGCAGTGACTCGATTGACGGAGGAGATACGCAGTATTTT. It codes for CASSDSIDGGDTQYF. The chain has TRBV6-4 and TRBJ2-3; TRBD2 is a possible D gene (5 bases). V was clipped by 0 bases and J by 5 bases, with 12 bases between them. The CDR3 is 15 amino acids. In germline, CDR1 is MRHNA, CDR2 SNTAGT.

The V gene is TRBV13, the J gene TRBJ2-3; possible D gene TRBD2, 6 bases. The CDR3 has 13 residues. The germline CDR1 and CDR2 sequences are PRHDT and FYEKMQ (reference sequence). Trimming cost V 0 bases and J 6 bases, with 7 bases left between them. The DNA of the CDR3 is TGTGCCAGCAGCTTAGGGGAGGGCGATACGCAGTATTTT. Protein sequence: CASSLGEGDTQYF.

The rearrangement links TRBV4-3 to TRBJ2-3; TRBD2 matches at 7 bases. CDR3 length equals 19 residues. CDR1 and CDR2 (germline): LGHNA, YSLEER. V shed 0 bases, J shed 0 bases, and the junction held 12 bases outside the gene matches. In nucleotides, the CDR3 is TGCGCCAGCAGCCAAGATATCCCCGGGGGGAGTCTTAGCACAGATACGCAGTATTTT. Protein: CASSQDIPGGSLSTDTQYF.

The chain has TRBV12-3 or TRBV12-4 and TRBJ1-3; D call uncertain. Trimming removed 5 bases from V and 3 bases from J, with 8 bases in between. CDR3 size: 13 residues. CDR3 sequence reads: CASSDNVGNTIYF. In DNA form, the CDR3 reads TGTGCCAGCAGTGATAATGTTGGAAACACCATATATTTT.

This chain joins TRBV5-5 and TRBJ1-5, with D unclear. The CDR3 runs to 15 residues. Trimming left V 6 bases short and J 6 bases short, with 19 bases between. The germline CDR1 and CDR2 sequences are SGHKS and YYEKEE (reference sequence). CDR3: CASTRTGGVLQPQHF. The DNA of the CDR3 is TGTGCCAGCACCCGGACGGGTGGCGTTCTTCAGCCCCAGCATTTT.

This clone was picked up one time. This chain links TRBV6-5 with TRBJ1-1; D uncertain. The germline V gene encodes CDR1 MNHEY and CDR2 SVGAGI. The CDR3 runs 16 residues. The V and J ends lost 0 bases and 5 bases respectively, with 16 bases between them. CDR3: CASSYSVTLLRTEAFF. The CDR3 DNA is TGTGCCAGCAGTTACTCGGTTACCCTCCTCCGAACTGAAGCTTTCTTT.

This chain links TRBV11-3 with TRBJ2-1, with D perhaps matching TRBD2 (6 bases). The CDR3 is 14 amino acids. Deletions cut 6 bases from V and 7 bases from J, with 16 bases between. CDR1 and CDR2 from the germline V gene are SGHNT and YENEEA. CDR3 sequence reads: CASSGTLGRNEQFF. The CDR3 DNA follows: TGTGCCAGCAGTGGAACCTTGGGGAGGAATGAGCAGTTCTTC.

CDR3 sequence reads: CASSTPPENEKLFF. CDR3 bases: TGTGCCAGCAGCACCCCCCCTGAAAATGAAAAACTGTTTTTT. The rearrangement links TRBV13 to TRBJ1-4; D gene ambiguous. The CDR3 length is 14 residues. Per germline, CDR1 PRHDT and CDR2 FYEKMQ (reference sequence). V shed 5 bases and J shed 5 bases, with 12 bases lying between them.

This chain links TRBV19 with TRBJ2-1; 8 nucleotides match TRBD2. This CDR3 region has 15 residues. CDR1 and CDR2 from the germline V gene are LNHDA and SQIVND (reference sequence). V trimming: 6 bases; J trimming: 0 bases; junction bases outside the gene matches: 4. The CDR3 region is CASRTSGSSYNEQFF. Here the CDR3 DNA reads TGTGCCAGTAGAACTAGCGGTAGCTCCTACAATGAGCAGTTCTTC.

This chain joins TRBV27 and TRBJ2-3, with TRBD2 matching over 11 bases. The CDR3 contains 16 residues. CDR1 is MNHEY, CDR2 SMNVEV, per germline (reference sequence). The V and J ends lost 7 bases and 5 bases, in that order; junction bases with no gene match: 11. For the CDR3, the DNA is TGTGCCAGCACCTTAACTAGCGGGGGTATTAAAGATACGCAGTATTTT. Translated: CASTLTSGGIKDTQYF.

The CDR3 sequence is CASSEGTSDTQYF. In DNA, the CDR3 is TGTGCCAGCAGTGAAGGGACTAGCGATACGCAGTATTTT. The chain couples TRBV6-4 to TRBJ2-3, with 9 bases identical to TRBD2. V was pared by 3 bases and J by 6 bases, with 1 base of the junction left unmatched. Germline V gene data show CDR1 as MRHNA and CDR2 as SNTAGT. CDR3 length: 13 amino acids.

The chain recombines TRBV7-9 with TRBJ2-7, with a tentative D call TRBD1 (5 bases). V lost 4 bases and J 2 bases, leaving 12 bases between the germline ends. This CDR3 is 14 amino acids long. CDR1 is SEHNR, CDR2 FQNEAQ, per germline (reference sequence). The CDR3 protein is CASSSQAGPYEQYF. The CDR3 nucleotides are TGTGCCAGCAGCTCCCAGGCAGGGCCCTACGAGCAGTACTTC. The full variable domain, with the rest looked up from reference TRBV7-9 and TRBJ2-7, is DTGVSQNPRHKITKRGQNVTFRCDPISEHNRLYWYRQTLGQGPEFLTYFQNEAQLEKSRLLSDRFSAERPKGSFSTLEIQRTEQGDSAMYLCASSSQAGPYEQYFGPGTRLTVT.

This chain joins TRBV27 and TRBJ1-2; tentative D call: TRBD1 (5 bases). The CDR3 sequence is 14 residues long. Trimming removed 10 bases at V and 1 base at J, with 16 bases between. Germline V lookup: CDR1 MNHEY, CDR2 SMNVEV (reference sequence). CDR3 residues: CATQGRRGNYGYTF. As DNA, the CDR3 is TGTGCCACGCAAGGAAGGAGGGGTAACTATGGCTACACCTTC.

CDR3 sequence: CASTMGPASTDTQYF. The CDR3 DNA reads TGTGCCAGCACCATGGGTCCTGCGAGCACAGATACGCAGTATTTT. V is TRBV6-5 and J is TRBJ2-3; D is unclear. Germline V CDR1 and CDR2: MNHEY, SVGAGI. Trimming shortened V by 7 bases and J by 0 bases, and 14 bases separated the two germline ends. The CDR3 consists of 15 residues.

In the case of this clone: A read error may produce the germline difference seen at one junction end. The sample holds other DNA sequences that translate to the same CDR3. J is TRBJ2-1 and V is TRBV5-1; no firm D call. The CDR3 totals 12 residues. CDR1 is SGHRS and CDR2 is YFSETQ in the germline V gene. The CDR3 sequence: CASSLSYNEQFF. CDR3 nucleotides: TGTGCCAGCAGCTTGAGCTACAATGAGCAGTTCTTC.

The chain employs TRBV5-4 and TRBJ2-3, with TRBD2 matching over 9 bases. The CDR3 is 15 amino acids. Germline CDR1 and CDR2: SGHNT and YYREEE (reference sequence). V lost 2 bases to trimming and J lost 0 bases; unmatched junction nucleotides: 1. CDR3 DNA: TGTGCCAGCAGCTTTAGCGGGGGTAGCACAGATACGCAGTATTTT. Its translation is CASSFSGGSTDTQYF. The full variable domain, rest sourced from reference TRBV5-4 and TRBJ2-3, is ETGVTQSPTHLIKTRGQQVTLRCSSQSGHNTVSWYQQALGQGPQFIFQYYREEENGRGNFPPRFSGLQFPNYSSELNVNALELDDSALYLCASSFSGGSTDTQYFGPGTRLTVL.

The chain uses TRBV6-5 and TRBJ2-6, with a possible D match to TRBD1 (5 bases). The germline gives CDR1 MNHEY, CDR2 SVGAGI. V shed 5 bases and J shed 0 bases, with 8 bases lying between them. The CDR3 length is 15 residues. The CDR3 loop reads CASSLRGSGANVLTF. The DNA of the CDR3 is TGTGCCAGCAGTCTAAGGGGCTCTGGGGCCAACGTCCTGACTTTC.

This chain connects TRBV15 to TRBJ1-1, with a tentative D call TRBD1 (5 bases). Germline assignment: CDR1 LNHNV and CDR2 YYDKDF (reference sequence). Trimming pared 3 bases from V and 5 bases from J, leaving 22 bases between. The length of the CDR3 is 17 residues. The CDR3 region has the DNA TGTGCCACCAGCAGTCGGGCAGGGCGAACTCCTCGGACTGAAGCTTTCTTT. It yields the protein CATSSRAGRTPRTEAFF. The variable domain in full, completed from reference TRBV15 and TRBJ1-1, reads DAMVIQNPRYQVTQFGKPVTLSCSQTLNHNVMYWYQQKSSQAPKLLFHYYDKDFNNEADTPDNFQSRRPNTSFCFLDIRSPGLGDTAMYLCATSSRAGRTPRTEAFFGQGTRLTVV.

This clone was seen a single time. The chain carries TRBV4-2 and TRBJ2-1; maybe TRBD1 (5 bases). Trimming shortened V by 4 bases and J by 8 bases, and 12 bases separated the two germline ends. Germline values: CDR1 LGHNA, CDR2 YNFKEQ. The length of the CDR3 is 13 residues. Here the CDR3 DNA reads TGTGCCAGCAGCCTTCAAGGGGCCGATGAGCAGTTCTTC. It encodes CASSLQGADEQFF.